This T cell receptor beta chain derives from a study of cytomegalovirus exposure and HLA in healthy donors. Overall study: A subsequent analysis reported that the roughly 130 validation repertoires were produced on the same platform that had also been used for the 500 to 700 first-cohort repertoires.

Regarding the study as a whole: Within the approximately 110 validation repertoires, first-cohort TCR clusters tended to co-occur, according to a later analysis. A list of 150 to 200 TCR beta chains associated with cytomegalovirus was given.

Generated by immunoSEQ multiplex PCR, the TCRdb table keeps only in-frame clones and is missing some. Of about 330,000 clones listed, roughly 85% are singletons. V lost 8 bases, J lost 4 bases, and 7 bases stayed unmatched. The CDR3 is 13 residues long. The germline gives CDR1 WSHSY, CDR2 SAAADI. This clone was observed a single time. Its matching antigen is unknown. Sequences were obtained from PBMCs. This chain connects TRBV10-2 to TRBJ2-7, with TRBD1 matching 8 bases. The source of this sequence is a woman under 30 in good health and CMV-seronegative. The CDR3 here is CASRMDREYEQYF. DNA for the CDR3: TGCGCCAGCCGGATGGACAGGGAGTACGAGCAGTACTTC.